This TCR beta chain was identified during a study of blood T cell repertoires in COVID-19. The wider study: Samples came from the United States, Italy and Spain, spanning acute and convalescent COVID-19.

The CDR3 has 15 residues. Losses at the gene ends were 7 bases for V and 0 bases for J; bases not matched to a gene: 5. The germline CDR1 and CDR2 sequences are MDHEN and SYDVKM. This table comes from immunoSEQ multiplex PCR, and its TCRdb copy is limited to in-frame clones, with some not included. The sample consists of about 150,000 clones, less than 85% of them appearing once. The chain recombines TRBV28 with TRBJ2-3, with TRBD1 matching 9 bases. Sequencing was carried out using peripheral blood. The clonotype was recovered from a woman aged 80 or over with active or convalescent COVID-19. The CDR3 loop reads CASTYRGLSTDTQYF. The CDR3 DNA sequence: TGTGCCAGCACTTACAGGGGGCTCAGCACAGATACGCAGTATTTT. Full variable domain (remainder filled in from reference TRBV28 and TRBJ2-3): DVKVTQSSRYLVKRTGEKVFLECVQDMDHENMFWYRQDPGLGLRLIYFSYDVKMKEKGDIPEGYSVSREKKERFSLILESASTNQTSMYLCASTYRGLSTDTQYFGPGTRLTVL.